This T cell receptor beta chain is from a study of cytomegalovirus exposure and HLA in healthy donors. Whole-study findings and limits: A missense DCLRE1C variant was associated with V- and J-gene trimming of TCR beta chains in a later analysis, and an independent cohort replicated the association.

As regards this clone: Its matching antigen is unknown.

Use of 60 Vbeta and 13 Jbeta primers characterized the PCR. Sequencing used immunoSEQ multiplex PCR; TCRdb keeps in-frame clones, though not all of them. Of 97,000 or so clones in the sample, around 63% were seen once. Germline assignment: CDR1 SGHDN and CDR2 FVKESK. With 1 base removed from V and 10 bases from J, the gap between germline ends came to 13 bases. The CDR3 runs 13 residues. The V call is TRBV14, the J call TRBJ1-2; tentative D call: TRBD1 (5 bases). Input material: PBMCs. This TCR was recovered from a human donor in good health. The CDR3, as DNA: TGTGCCAGCAGCCAAGTGCGGAGGGGCTCCTACACCTTC. This gives the protein CASSQVRRGSYTF. The full variable domain, rest sourced from reference TRBV14 and TRBJ1-2, is EAGVTQFPSHSVIEKGQTVTLRCDPISGHDNLYWYRRVMGKEIKFLLHFVKESKQDESGMPNNRFLAERTGGTYSTLKVQPAELEDSGVYFCASSQVRRGSYTFGSGTRLTVV.